This TCR beta chain is from a study of blood T cell repertoires in COVID-19. The method was immunoSEQ multiplex PCR; TCRdb's version includes in-frame clones alone and lacks a portion of them. The sample lists some 420,000 clones, around 89% occurring once. CDR1 is LGHDT and CDR2 is YNNKEL in the germline V gene (reference sequence). This CDR3 has 17 amino acids. Trimming took 2 bases from V and 4 from J; bases not matched to a gene: 11. The TCR originated in a man aged 25-45 years who had recovered from COVID-19. The chain has TRBV3-1 (or the pseudogene TRBV3-2) and TRBJ2-5; TRBD2 agrees at 9 bases. Sample: PBMCs or T cells enriched from blood (not recorded which). CDR3 protein: CASSQQPTAGGAETQYF. The CDR3 DNA is TGTGCCAGCAGCCAACAACCTACGGCGGGAGGGGCAGAGACCCAGTACTTC.